Detailed here is one T cell receptor beta chain. Lacking the conserved final phenylalanine or tryptophan, this CDR3 likely reflects a read error. The DNA is omitted, as the CDR3 cannot be located on it reliably, and the CDR3 follows TCRdb's listing. The data originate from a study of long-term antiretroviral therapy in people with HIV. This was the immunoSEQ v3.0 assay at survey level. TCRdb's table, derived via immunoSEQ multiplex PCR, lists solely in-frame clones and lacks some. The top ten hold around 4% of the sample, which has 30,000 to 50,000 clones, about nine tenths seen once. Germline CDR1 and CDR2: MNHNS and SASEGT. Termini included, the CDR3 measures 13 amino acids.

The clonotype comes from a woman aged 50 to 60 with HIV. The material was unsorted PBMCs, obtained 1.2 years after starting antiretroviral therapy. The chain combines TRBV6-1 with TRBJ2-7; TRBD1 reflects the table's D call only, with no check against the DNA. The CDR3 spells CASSAASTGFLNL.